This TCR beta chain was found in a study of vaccination and CD4 T cells after COVID-19. Across the whole study: Overlapping spike peptides of SARS-CoV-2, HCoV-NL63, HCoV-OC43 and HCoV-229E stimulated the cells. As a positive control, some control cultures were given a CEFX pool, while others were given an HIV-1 Nef pool or no peptide.

This CDR3 region has 16 residues. With 0 bases removed from V and 8 bases from J, the gap between germline ends came to 18 bases. Germline V CDR1 and CDR2: SGHTS, YDEGEE. An Oncomine TCR Beta short-read assay was used to sequence the DNA from cultured CD4+ T cells. TCRdb reanalysed the PCR reads using MiXCR and keeps one entry per CDR3 protein. The profile shows about 17,000 distinct CDR3 sequences, approximately 48% of them singletons. Time point of the sample: late sampling 161 to 241 days after vaccination in a few convalescent patients. Treatment meaning: roughly 11-day PBMC culture with coronavirus spike peptide pools or control peptides (ViraFEST assay). Cultures used under 2.5 million PBMCs per well, approximately 9.2 IU/ml IL-2 and about 10 ug/ml peptides. Following a culture period (around ten days), negative selection was used to isolate CD4+ T cells. Concerning this clonotype: Its cognate antigen is unknown.

This chain uses TRBV5-8 with TRBJ2-1; D is perhaps TRBD1 or TRBD2 (5 bases each). The sample here was CD4+ T cells from blood, cultured in vitro, taken about 7 months after SARS-CoV-2 vaccination. The sequence came from a human donor who had recovered from COVID-19. The CDR3 DNA reads as TGTGCCAGCAGCTTGGGGGGGATTGTGCTAGCCGATGAGCAGTTCTTC. This codes for CASSLGGIVLADEQFF. Supplemented by reference TRBV5-8 and TRBJ2-1, the full variable domain reads EAGVTQSPTHLIKTRGQQATLRCSPISGHTSVYWYQQALGLGLQFLLWYDEGEERNRGNFPPRFSGRQFPNYSSELNVNALELEDSALYLCASSLGGIVLADEQFFGPGTRLTVL.